The TCR beta chain under discussion was sequenced for a study of blood T cell repertoires in COVID-19. Study information: Samples taken during acute and convalescent COVID-19 were collected in the United States, Italy and Spain. The analysed material was cDNA or gDNA that came from T cells, B-cell-depleted T cells, or PBMCs.

As originally analysed: Estimated nucleated cell counts came from reference gene primer amplification. Repertoires were generated with immunoSEQ multiplex PCR, while TCRdb's copy carries only in-frame clones and drops some. V and J calls and clone size are as listed in that table; D and trimming were resolved from the DNA. The sample has around 94,000 clones, over 85% seen once; the top ten hold 1.5% to 2%. Germline V gene lookup returns CDR1 SGHRS and CDR2 YFSETQ. The CDR3 has 15 amino acids. V dropped 0 bases and J dropped 6 bases, with 12 bases sitting between them. J is TRBJ1-4 and V is TRBV5-1; D is possibly TRBD1 (6 bases). Material: peripheral blood. The receptor was isolated from a woman aged 45-65 years with COVID-19, enrolled during active disease. In DNA, the CDR3 is TGCGCCAGCAGCTTGGCCTCGGCAGGGGATGAAAAACTGTTTTTT. As protein: CASSLASAGDEKLFF. Using reference TRBV5-1 and TRBJ1-4 for the parts outside the CDR3, the full variable domain is KAGVTQTPRYLIKTRGQQVTLSCSPISGHRSVSWYQQTPGQGLQFLFEYFSETQRNKGNFPGRFSGRQFSNSRSEMNVSTLELGDSALYLCASSLASAGDEKLFFGSGTQLSVL.